This T cell receptor beta chain comes out of a study of T-cell reconstitution after alpha-beta-depleted transplantation in children. The study, taken as a whole, reports: The high TCRbeta diversity at day 60 in some patients came from surviving recipient T cells and thymic progenitors. Several hundred graft clones that had expanded were reportedly the source of alpha-beta T cells about two months after transplant. One year after transplant, T-cell counts and diversity came mostly from newly produced T cells.

In regard to this clonotype: What it recognizes is unknown.

Molecular barcoding with unique molecular identifiers was used for the TCRbeta library. One entry per CDR3 protein, called by TCRdb with MiXCR from the PCR reads. The sample contains some 840,000 distinct CDR3 sequences, under 20% of which appear only once. The CDR3 totals 16 residues. Trimming shortened V by 5 bases and J by 1 base, and 17 bases separated the two germline ends. The chain links TRBV12-3 or TRBV12-4 to TRBJ1-1; D perhaps matches TRBD1 (5 bases). The TCR originated in a male patient between 10 and 17 years old who had a stem cell transplant for acute lymphoblastic leukemia, so the T cells may come from the graft donor. The sequenced sample was PBMCs, mostly from graft donor cells, obtained 360 days after TCRalphabeta/CD19-depleted stem cell transplant. As DNA, the CDR3 is TGTGCCAGCAGTCCCCACCAGGGAAGGTGGAACACTGAAGCTTTCTTT. Translation gives CASSPHQGRWNTEAFF.